A single TCR beta chain is shown here with its context. Patients at the Seattle site were enrolled during active infection and followed longitudinally. Measured with immunoSEQ multiplex PCR; TCRdb has only the in-frame clones, and not every one. The sample holds over 250,000 clones, around 90% seen once. The data belong to a study of blood T cell repertoires in COVID-19. Background on the study: Samples came from the United States, Italy and Spain, spanning acute and convalescent COVID-19. From T cells, B-cell-depleted T cells, or PBMCs came the material, which was cDNA or gDNA.

The sequenced sample was peripheral blood. This TCR was recovered from a person aged 18-35 years with COVID-19, enrolled during active disease.

In nucleotides, the CDR3 is TGTGCCAGCAGCGTAGGAGGGTCGTTCGACACAGATACGCAGTATTTT. This sequence encodes CASSVGGSFDTDTQYF. V gene TRBV9 combines with J gene TRBJ2-3; D perhaps matches TRBD2 (5 bases). Trimming cost V 0 bases and J 2 bases, with 13 bases left between them. This CDR3 has 16 residues. Germline CDR1 and CDR2: SGDLS and YYNGEE. The full variable domain, rest sourced from reference TRBV9 and TRBJ2-3, is DSGVTQTPKHLITATGQRVTLRCSPRSGDLSVYWYQQSLDQGLQFLIQYYNGEERAKGNILERFSAQQFPDLHSELNLSSLELGDSALYFCASSVGGSFDTDTQYFGPGTRLTVL.